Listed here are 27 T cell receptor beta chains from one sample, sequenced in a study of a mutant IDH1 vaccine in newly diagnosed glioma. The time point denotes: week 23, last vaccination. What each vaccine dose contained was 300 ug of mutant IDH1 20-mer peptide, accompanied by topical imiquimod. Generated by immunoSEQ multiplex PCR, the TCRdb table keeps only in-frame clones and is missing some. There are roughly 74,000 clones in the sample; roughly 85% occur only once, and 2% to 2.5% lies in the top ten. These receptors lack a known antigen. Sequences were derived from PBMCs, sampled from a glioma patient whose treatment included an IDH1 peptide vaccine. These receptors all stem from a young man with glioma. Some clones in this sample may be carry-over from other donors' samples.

Here the CDR3 reads CASSQAFARDYEQYF. The DNA for the CDR3 is TGTGCCAGCAGCCAAGCCTTTGCCCGGGACTACGAGCAGTACTTC. The gene calls are TRBV4-2 and TRBJ2-7; TRBD2 is a possible D gene (5 bases). Trimming shortened V by 1 base and J by 3 bases, and 13 bases separated the two germline ends. The CDR3 runs to 15 residues. The germline gives CDR1 LGHNA, CDR2 YNFKEQ.

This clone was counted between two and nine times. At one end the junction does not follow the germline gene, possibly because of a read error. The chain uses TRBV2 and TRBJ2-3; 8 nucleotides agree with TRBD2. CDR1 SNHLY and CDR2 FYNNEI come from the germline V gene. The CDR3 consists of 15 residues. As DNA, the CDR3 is TGTGCCAGCCGTGACGCTCTAGCGGGCCGGGATACGCAGTATTTT. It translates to CASRDALAGRDTQYF.

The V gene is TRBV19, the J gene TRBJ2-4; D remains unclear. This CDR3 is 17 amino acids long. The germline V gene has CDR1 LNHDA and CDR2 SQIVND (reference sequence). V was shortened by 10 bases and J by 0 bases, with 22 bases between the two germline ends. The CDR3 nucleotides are TGTGCCACCACCGACGGTGACGCCTTACTAGCCAAAAACATTCAGTACTTC. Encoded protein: CATTDGDALLAKNIQYF. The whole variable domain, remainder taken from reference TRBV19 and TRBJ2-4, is DGGITQSPKYLFRKEGQNVTLSCEQNLNHDAMYWYRQDPGQGLRLIYYSQIVNDFQKGDIAEGYSVSREKKESFPLTVTSAQKNPTAFYLCATTDGDALLAKNIQYFGAGTRLSVL.

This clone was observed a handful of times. In nucleotides, the CDR3 is TGTGCCAGCAGCTACAGGGGGGAGACCCAGTACTTC. This encodes CASSYRGETQYF. The J gene is TRBJ2-5, the V gene TRBV5-4, with 8 bases aligning to TRBD1. CDR1 is SGHNT and CDR2 is YYREEE in the germline V gene (reference sequence). Losses at the gene ends were 3 bases for V and 5 bases for J; bases not matched to a gene: 0. CDR3 size: 12 residues. The entire variable domain, with the rest obtained from reference TRBV5-4 and TRBJ2-5, is as follows: ETGVTQSPTHLIKTRGQQVTLRCSSQSGHNTVSWYQQALGQGPQFIFQYYREEENGRGNFPPRFSGLQFPNYSSELNVNALELDDSALYLCASSYRGETQYFGPGTRLLVL.

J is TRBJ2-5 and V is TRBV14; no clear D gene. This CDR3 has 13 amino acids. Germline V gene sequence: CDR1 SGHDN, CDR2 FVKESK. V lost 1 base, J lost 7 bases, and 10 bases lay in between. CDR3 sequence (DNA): TGTGCCAGCAGCCAAGTACCCATGGGGACCCAGTACTTC. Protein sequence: CASSQVPMGTQYF. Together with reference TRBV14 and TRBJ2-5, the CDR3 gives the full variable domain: EAGVTQFPSHSVIEKGQTVTLRCDPISGHDNLYWYRRVMGKEIKFLLHFVKESKQDESGMPNNRFLAERTGGTYSTLKVQPAELEDSGVYFCASSQVPMGTQYFGPGTRLLVL.

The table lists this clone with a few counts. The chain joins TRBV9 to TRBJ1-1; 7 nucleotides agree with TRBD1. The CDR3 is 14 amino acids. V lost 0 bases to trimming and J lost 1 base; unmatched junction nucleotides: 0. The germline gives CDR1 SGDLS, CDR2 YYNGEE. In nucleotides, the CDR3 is TGTGCCAGCAGCGTAGGACAGGGGAACACTGAAGCTTTCTTT. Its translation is CASSVGQGNTEAFF.

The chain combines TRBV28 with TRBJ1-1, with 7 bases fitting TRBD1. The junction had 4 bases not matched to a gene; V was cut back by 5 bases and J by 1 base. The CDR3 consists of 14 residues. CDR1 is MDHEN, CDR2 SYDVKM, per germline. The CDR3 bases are TGTGCCAGCAGTCCAAGGACAGGGAACACTGAAGCTTTCTTT. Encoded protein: CASSPRTGNTEAFF. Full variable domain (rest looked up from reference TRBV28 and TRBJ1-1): DVKVTQSSRYLVKRTGEKVFLECVQDMDHENMFWYRQDPGLGLRLIYFSYDVKMKEKGDIPEGYSVSREKKERFSLILESASTNQTSMYLCASSPRTGNTEAFFGQGTRLTVV.

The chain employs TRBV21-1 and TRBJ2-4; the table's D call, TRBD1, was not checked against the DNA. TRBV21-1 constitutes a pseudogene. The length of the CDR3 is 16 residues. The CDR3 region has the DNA TGTGCCAGCAGCAAAGCGGACAGGAGAGCCAAAAACATTCAGTACTTC. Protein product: CASSKADRRAKNIQYF.

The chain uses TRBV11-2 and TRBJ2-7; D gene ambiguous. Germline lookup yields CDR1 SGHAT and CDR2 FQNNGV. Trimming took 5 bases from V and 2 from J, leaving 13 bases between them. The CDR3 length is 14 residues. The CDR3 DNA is TGTGCCAGCAGCCCTCGGTTGGATGCCTACGAGCAGTACTTC. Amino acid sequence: CASSPRLDAYEQYF.

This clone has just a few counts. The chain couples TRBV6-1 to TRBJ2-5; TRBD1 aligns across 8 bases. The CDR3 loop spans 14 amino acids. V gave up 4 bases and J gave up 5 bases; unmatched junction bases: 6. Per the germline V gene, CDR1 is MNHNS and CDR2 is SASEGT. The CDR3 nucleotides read TGTGCCAGCAGTGGCAGGGGGCCTCAGGAGACCCAGTACTTC. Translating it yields CASSGRGPQETQYF.

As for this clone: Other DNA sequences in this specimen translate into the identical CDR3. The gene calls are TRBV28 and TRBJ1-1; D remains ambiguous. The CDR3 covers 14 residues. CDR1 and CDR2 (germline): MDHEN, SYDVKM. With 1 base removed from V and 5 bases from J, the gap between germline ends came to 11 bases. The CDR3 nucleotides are TGTGCCAGCAGTTTATATGGGGTCGGAACTGAAGCTTTCTTT. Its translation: CASSLYGVGTEAFF.

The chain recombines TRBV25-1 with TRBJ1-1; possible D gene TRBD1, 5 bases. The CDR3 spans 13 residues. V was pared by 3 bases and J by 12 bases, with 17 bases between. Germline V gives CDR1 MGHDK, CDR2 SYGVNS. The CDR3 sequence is CASSEQLGGFTFF. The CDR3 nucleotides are TGTGCCAGCAGTGAGCAATTGGGGGGGTTTACTTTCTTT.

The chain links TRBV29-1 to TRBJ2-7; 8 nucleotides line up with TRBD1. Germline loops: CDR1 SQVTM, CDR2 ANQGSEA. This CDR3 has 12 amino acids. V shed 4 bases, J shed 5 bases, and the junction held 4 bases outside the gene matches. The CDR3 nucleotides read TGCAGCGTTGCCAGGGGGCGTCACGAGCAGTACTTC. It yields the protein CSVARGRHEQYF.

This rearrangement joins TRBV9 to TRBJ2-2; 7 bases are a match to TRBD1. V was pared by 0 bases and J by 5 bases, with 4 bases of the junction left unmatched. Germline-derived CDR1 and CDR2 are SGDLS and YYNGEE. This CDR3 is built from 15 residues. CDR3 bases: TGTGCCAGCAGCGTAGCCGGGACAGTAACCGGGGAGCTGTTTTTT. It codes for CASSVAGTVTGELFF.

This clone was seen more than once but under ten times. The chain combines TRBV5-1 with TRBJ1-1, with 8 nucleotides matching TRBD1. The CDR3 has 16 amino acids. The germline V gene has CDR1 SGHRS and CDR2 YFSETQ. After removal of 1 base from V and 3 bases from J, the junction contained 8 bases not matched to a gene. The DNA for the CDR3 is TGCGCCAGCAGCTTGCCAGGGGGCGCGATGGACACTGAAGCTTTCTTT. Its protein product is CASSLPGGAMDTEAFF.

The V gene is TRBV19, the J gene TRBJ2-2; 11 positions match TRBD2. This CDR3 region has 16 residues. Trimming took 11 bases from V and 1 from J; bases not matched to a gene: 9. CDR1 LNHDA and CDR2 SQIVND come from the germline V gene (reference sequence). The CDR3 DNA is TGTGCCGTCAGCGGTAGCGGGAGGGGGAACACCGGGGAGCTGTTTTTT. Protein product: CAVSGSGRGNTGELFF.

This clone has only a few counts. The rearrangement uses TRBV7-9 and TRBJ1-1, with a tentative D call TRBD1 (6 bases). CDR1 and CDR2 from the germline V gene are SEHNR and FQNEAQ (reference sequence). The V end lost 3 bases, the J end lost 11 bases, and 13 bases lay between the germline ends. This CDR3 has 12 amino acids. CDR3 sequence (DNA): TGTGCCAGCAGCTTTACAGGGAGTTGGGCTTTCTTT. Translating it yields CASSFTGSWAFF.

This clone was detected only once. In DNA, the CDR3 is TGTGCCAGCAGCCAAGGGGGGAACACTGAAGCTTTCTTT. Translating it yields CASSQGGNTEAFF. The V call is TRBV7-3, the J call TRBJ1-1, with D possibly TRBD1 on 6 matching bases. CDR1 is SGHTA, CDR2 FQGTGA, per germline. The CDR3 is 13 residues long. Trimming pared 5 bases from V and 1 base from J, leaving 8 bases between.

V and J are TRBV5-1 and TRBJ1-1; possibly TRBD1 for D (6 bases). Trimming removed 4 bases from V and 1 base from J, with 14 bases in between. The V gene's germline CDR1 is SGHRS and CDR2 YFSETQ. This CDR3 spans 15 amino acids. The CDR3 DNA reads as TGCGCCAGCAGCCAATCACAGGGCCGGAACACTGAAGCTTTCTTT. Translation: CASSQSQGRNTEAFF.

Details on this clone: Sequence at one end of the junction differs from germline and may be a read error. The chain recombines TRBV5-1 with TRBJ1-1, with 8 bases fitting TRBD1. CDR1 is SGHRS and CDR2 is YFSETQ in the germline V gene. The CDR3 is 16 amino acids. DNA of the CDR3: TGCGCCAGCAGCCTGACCCCAGGGGGCGGGAGCACTGAAACTTTCTTT. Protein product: CASSLTPGGGSTETFF.

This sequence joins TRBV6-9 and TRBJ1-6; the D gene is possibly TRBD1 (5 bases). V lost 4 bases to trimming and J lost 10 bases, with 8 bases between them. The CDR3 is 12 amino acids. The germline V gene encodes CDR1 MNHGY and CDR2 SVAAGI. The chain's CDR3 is CASSLRGSPLHF. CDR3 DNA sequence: TGTGCCAGCAGTTTAAGGGGCTCACCCCTCCACTTT.

The CDR3 protein is CASSWRPEASYNEQFF. In DNA form, the CDR3 reads TGTGCCAGCAGTTGGCGACCGGAGGCCTCCTACAATGAGCAGTTCTTC. The chain uses TRBV6-5 and TRBJ2-1, with D tentatively TRBD2 (5 bases). V was cut by 4 bases and J by 0 bases, with 13 bases left in between. This CDR3 comprises 16 residues. The germline CDR1 and CDR2 sequences are MNHEY and SVGAGI.

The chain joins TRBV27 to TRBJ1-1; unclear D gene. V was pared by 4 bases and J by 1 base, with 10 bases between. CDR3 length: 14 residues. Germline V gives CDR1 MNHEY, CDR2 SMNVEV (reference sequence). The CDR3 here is CASSSKGTNTEAFF. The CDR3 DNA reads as TGTGCCAGCAGTTCCAAGGGTACGAACACTGAAGCTTTCTTT.

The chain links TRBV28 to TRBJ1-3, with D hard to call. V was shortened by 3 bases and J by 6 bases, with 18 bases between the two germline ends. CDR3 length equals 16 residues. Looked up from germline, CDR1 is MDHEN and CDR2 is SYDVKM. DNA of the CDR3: TGTGCCAGCAGTTTTTATCATATAGGGCGCGCAAACACCATATATTTT. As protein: CASSFYHIGRANTIYF. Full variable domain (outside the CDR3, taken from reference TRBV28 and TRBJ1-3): DVKVTQSSRYLVKRTGEKVFLECVQDMDHENMFWYRQDPGLGLRLIYFSYDVKMKEKGDIPEGYSVSREKKERFSLILESASTNQTSMYLCASSFYHIGRANTIYFGEGSWLTVV.

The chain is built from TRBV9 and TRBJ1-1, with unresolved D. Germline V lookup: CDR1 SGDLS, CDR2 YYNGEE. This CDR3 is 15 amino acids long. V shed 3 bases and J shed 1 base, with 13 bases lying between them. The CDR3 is CASSGGSLGNTEAFF. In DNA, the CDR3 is TGTGCCAGCAGCGGAGGTTCCTTAGGGAACACTGAAGCTTTCTTT.

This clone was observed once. The CDR3 DNA reads TGCGCCAGCAGTCCCAGGGTCGGCAATGAGCAGTTCTTC. Translated, it gives CASSPRVGNEQFF. The chain couples TRBV5-1 to TRBJ2-1, with a tentative D call TRBD1 (5 bases). The CDR3 loop spans 13 amino acids. Between the trimmed V and J ends, which lost 5 bases and 6 bases, there was a span of 12 bases. The V gene's germline CDR1 is SGHRS and CDR2 YFSETQ.

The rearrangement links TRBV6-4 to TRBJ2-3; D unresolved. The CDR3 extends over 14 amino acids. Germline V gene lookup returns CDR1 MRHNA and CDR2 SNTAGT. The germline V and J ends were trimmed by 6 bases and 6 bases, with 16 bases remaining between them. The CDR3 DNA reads TGTGCCAGCAGGCAGGACCGATTTACGGATACGCAGTATTTT. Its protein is CASRQDRFTDTQYF.